The 29 T cell receptor beta chains presented below share a single source sample, sequenced in a study of blood T cell repertoires in COVID-19. TCRdb keeps only in-frame clones here, not all; method: immunoSEQ multiplex PCR. The table records roughly 96,000 clones, roughly 80% of them present only once. The sequenced sample was peripheral blood. The receptors here all came from a man aged 80 or over with acute or convalescent COVID-19.

This chain connects TRBV7-9 to TRBJ2-6, with D hard to call. The germline gives CDR1 SEHNR, CDR2 FQNEAQ (reference sequence). This CDR3 has 14 amino acids. Trimming removed 5 bases at V and 2 bases at J, with 7 bases between. The CDR3 bases are TGTGCCAGCAGCCCCCGGGCTGGGGCCAACGTCCTGACTTTC. Protein product: CASSPRAGANVLTF.

This chain links TRBV6-5 with TRBJ2-1, with 9 bases lining up with TRBD2. In germline, CDR1 is MNHEY, CDR2 SVGAGI. V dropped 4 bases and J dropped 4; count of bases not matched to a gene: 8. This CDR3 spans 16 amino acids. The CDR3 loop is CASSSPLAGGYNEQFF. CDR3 sequence (DNA): TGTGCCAGCAGTTCCCCCCTGGCGGGGGGGTACAATGAGCAGTTCTTC.

The V and J genes are TRBV2 and TRBJ2-5, with a weak D call TRBD2 (6 bases). The CDR3 covers 14 residues. V was clipped by 8 bases and J by 0 bases, with 13 bases between them. Germline CDR1 is SNHLY and CDR2 is FYNNEI. The DNA of the CDR3 is TGTGCCAGCGATCCAGGGAGGTACCAAGAGACCCAGTACTTC. It is translated as CASDPGRYQETQYF.

This clone was observed a few times. The chain combines TRBV10-3 with TRBJ1-1, with a tentative D call TRBD1 (5 bases). This CDR3 comprises 12 residues. Germline CDR1 is ENHRY and CDR2 is SYGVKD. The V gene lost 2 bases and the J gene lost 9 bases, with 10 bases spanning the gap. CDR3 DNA: TGTGCCATCAGTGAGGAGGGGAGGAAAGCTTTCTTT. It specifies CAISEEGRKAFF.

This clone was seen a single time. The genes are TRBV5-4 and TRBJ1-4; weak D call: TRBD1 (5 bases). Germline assignment: CDR1 SGHNT and CDR2 YYREEE (reference sequence). The V gene lost 2 bases and the J gene lost 7 bases, with 12 bases spanning the gap. The CDR3 is made up of 14 amino acids. For the CDR3, the DNA is TGTGCCAGCAGCTTCGGGGGTGTTGGTGAAAAACTGTTTTTT. It yields the protein CASSFGGVGEKLFF.

J is TRBJ2-2 and V is TRBV7-2; 8 positions match TRBD1. Trimming took 5 bases from V and 3 from J; bases not matched to a gene: 8. The CDR3 is made up of 16 amino acids. Per the germline V gene, CDR1 is SGHTA and CDR2 is FQGNSA. As DNA, the CDR3 is TGTGCCAGCAGCCCTAGACAGGGGATATACACCGGGGAGCTGTTTTTT. Protein: CASSPRQGIYTGELFF.

The chain links TRBV29-1 to TRBJ2-3; D not resolved. V was clipped by 8 bases and J by 1 base, with 7 bases between them. The CDR3 spans 11 residues. CDR1 SQVTM and CDR2 ANQGSEA come from the germline V gene. CDR3 DNA sequence: TGCAGCTCACGGGGCACAGATACGCAGTATTTT. Translation: CSSRGTDTQYF.

The chain employs TRBV9 and TRBJ1-1, with 7 bases identical to TRBD1. The germline V gene has CDR1 SGDLS and CDR2 YYNGEE. V gave up 0 bases and J gave up 2 bases; unmatched junction bases: 4. The CDR3 totals 15 residues. CDR3 bases: TGTGCCAGCAGCGTAGCGGCAGGGGGAAACACTGAAGCTTTCTTT. Amino acids: CASSVAAGGNTEAFF. Together with reference TRBV9 and TRBJ1-1, the CDR3 gives the full variable domain: DSGVTQTPKHLITATGQRVTLRCSPRSGDLSVYWYQQSLDQGLQFLIQYYNGEERAKGNILERFSAQQFPDLHSELNLSSLELGDSALYFCASSVAAGGNTEAFFGQGTRLTVV.

V is TRBV6-2 or TRBV6-3 and J is TRBJ1-6, with TRBD1 matching over 7 bases. The germline CDR1 and CDR2 sequences are MNHEY and SVGEGT. V lost 2 bases to trimming and J lost 3 bases; unmatched junction nucleotides: 7. The CDR3 loop spans 17 amino acids. CDR3 coding DNA: TGTGCCAGCAGTTACGATCGGACAGGACTCTATAATTCACCCCTCCACTTT. It translates to CASSYDRTGLYNSPLHF.

The V and J genes are TRBV11-2 and TRBJ2-5; 7 bases match TRBD1. The CDR3 has 14 amino acids. V was clipped by 4 bases and J by 2 bases; unmatched bases: 4. CDR1 and CDR2 (germline): SGHAT, FQNNGV. CDR3 loop: CASSSRTGQETQYF. The CDR3 DNA sequence: TGTGCCAGCAGCTCCAGGACAGGACAAGAGACCCAGTACTTC.

The table lists this clone with a few counts. The chain uses TRBV28 and TRBJ1-3; weak D call: TRBD1 (6 bases). The CDR3 totals 14 residues. Germline loops: CDR1 MDHEN, CDR2 SYDVKM. Trimming pared 6 bases from V and 4 bases from J, leaving 13 bases between. The CDR3 sequence is CASSQGGVGNTIYF. The CDR3 DNA follows: TGTGCCAGCAGCCAAGGGGGGGTCGGAAACACCATATATTTT.

The CDR3, as DNA: TGTGCCAGCAGCTCCCGGGACAGGGAAGGCCCTAACACTGAAGCTTTCTTT. It translates to CASSSRDREGPNTEAFF. The chain carries TRBV21-1 and TRBJ1-1; TRBD1 is taken as the D call from the table, unchecked against the DNA. TRBV21-1 constitutes a pseudogene. There are 17 residues in the CDR3.

CDR3 region: CASSYTQGANYGYTF. DNA of the CDR3: TGTGCCAGCAGTTACACACAGGGAGCAAACTATGGCTACACCTTC. V usage is TRBV6-5 and J usage is TRBJ1-2; D perhaps matches TRBD1 (6 bases). Trimming shortened V by 2 bases and J by 2 bases, and 12 bases separated the two germline ends. This CDR3 is built from 15 residues. CDR1 is MNHEY, CDR2 SVGAGI, per germline.

The rearrangement links TRBV6-1 to TRBJ2-7, with 9 positions matching TRBD1. CDR1 is MNHNS, CDR2 SASEGT, per germline. The CDR3 runs to 15 residues. Trimming removed 5 bases from V and 6 bases from J; junction bases left unmatched: 11. The CDR3 sequence: CASSSHRDRAAEQYF. CDR3 coding DNA: TGTGCCAGCAGTTCCCACCGGGACAGGGCGGCCGAGCAGTACTTC.

The J gene is TRBJ2-1, the V gene TRBV3-1 (or the pseudogene TRBV3-2), with 8 positions matching TRBD2. The germline V gene encodes CDR1 LGHDT and CDR2 YNNKEL (reference sequence). The CDR3 runs to 18 residues. The ends lost 4 bases at V and 5 bases at J; junction bases unmatched: 16. CDR3 protein: CASSLQPPRAGVDNEQFF. The CDR3 DNA reads TGTGCCAGCAGCCTGCAACCACCCCGAGCGGGAGTTGACAATGAGCAGTTCTTC.

The chain carries TRBV3-1 (or the pseudogene TRBV3-2) and TRBJ1-5, with D perhaps TRBD1 (5 bases). CDR1 is LGHDT and CDR2 is YNNKEL in the germline V gene (reference sequence). The CDR3 is 16 residues long. The germline V and J ends were trimmed by 4 bases and 6 bases, with 19 bases remaining between them. CDR3 region: CASSPRGGIRSQPQHF. In DNA, the CDR3 is TGTGCCAGCAGCCCCCGGGGGGGAATTAGGAGTCAGCCCCAGCATTTT.

The chain links TRBV21-1 to TRBJ2-7; TRBD1 reflects the table's D call only, with no check against the DNA. TRBV21-1 is deemed a pseudogene. CDR3 size: 16 residues. CDR3 in DNA: TGTGCCAGCATTACTCAGCGTCCCGCCAGGGACTACGAGCAGTACTTC. Translation gives CASITQRPARDYEQYF.

The chain joins TRBV28 to TRBJ2-7, with 10 positions matching TRBD2. Germline CDR1 reads MDHEN; CDR2 reads SYDVKM. V trimming: 5 bases; J trimming: 4 bases; junction bases outside the gene matches: 8. The CDR3 is 15 amino acids. In nucleotides, the CDR3 is TGTGCCAGCAGTGAGCGGCTAGCGGGAGTGTACGAGCAGTACTTC. Protein product: CASSERLAGVYEQYF.

Only a few counts were recorded for this clone. The chain carries TRBV24-1 and TRBJ2-1; 8 nucleotides agree with TRBD2. Looked up from germline, CDR1 is KGHDR and CDR2 is SFDVKD. This CDR3 region has 16 residues. The J segment lost 5 bases and the V segment lost 3 bases, leaving 8 bases of the junction unmatched. The CDR3 bases are TGTGCCACCAGTGATCCTGGACTAGCTGCGGACAATGAGCAGTTCTTC. The encoded protein is CATSDPGLAADNEQFF.

This clone was found once. The V and J genes are TRBV5-1 and TRBJ1-5, with 11 nucleotides matching TRBD1. The germline V gene has CDR1 SGHRS and CDR2 YFSETQ. J gave up 4 bases and V 2 bases, and 5 bases lay outside the gene matches. The CDR3 has 16 amino acids. CDR3 region: CASSLTGTGGNQPQHF. The DNA of the CDR3 is TGCGCCAGCAGCTTAACCGGGACAGGGGGGAATCAGCCCCAGCATTTT.

The J gene is TRBJ1-1, the V gene TRBV10-3; no definite D call. This CDR3 is built from 12 residues. V shed 4 bases and J shed 2 bases, with 5 bases lying between them. From germline, CDR1 is ENHRY and CDR2 SYGVKD. This CDR3 is CAISASNTEAFF. CDR3 sequence (DNA): TGTGCCATCAGTGCCAGTAACACTGAAGCTTTCTTT.

The V call is TRBV2, the J call TRBJ1-1; maybe TRBD1 (6 bases). The germline gives CDR1 SNHLY, CDR2 FYNNEI. CDR3 size: 15 residues. V gave up 2 bases and J gave up 1 base, with 11 bases separating them. CDR3 residues: CASSERKGQNTEAFF. For the CDR3, the DNA is TGTGCCAGCAGTGAAAGGAAGGGACAGAACACTGAAGCTTTCTTT. The variable domain in full, completed from reference TRBV2 and TRBJ1-1, reads EPEVTQTPSHQVTQMGQEVILRCVPISNHLYFYWYRQILGQKVEFLVSFYNNEISEKSEIFDDQFSVERPDGSNFTLKIRSTKLEDSAMYFCASSERKGQNTEAFFGQGTRLTVV.

The CDR3 sequence: CASSRSGQETQYF. The CDR3 DNA reads as TGTGCCAGCAGCCGTAGCGGACAAGAGACCCAGTACTTC. The chain couples TRBV7-8 to TRBJ2-5, with D perhaps TRBD2 (6 bases). There are 13 residues in the CDR3. Trimming removed 5 bases from V and 2 bases from J, with 9 bases in between. Germline values: CDR1 SGHVS, CDR2 FQNEAQ.

The chain carries TRBV10-3 and TRBJ2-7, with 8 positions matching TRBD1. The CDR3 is 15 residues long. Germline CDR1 and CDR2: ENHRY and SYGVKD. Trimming took 3 bases from V and 1 from J; bases not matched to a gene: 5. The CDR3 sequence: CAISDRGRTSYEQYF. The CDR3 nucleotides read TGTGCCATCAGTGACAGGGGGCGGACTTCCTACGAGCAGTACTTC.

The V call is TRBV5-1, the J call TRBJ1-5; D gene ambiguous. The germline V gene encodes CDR1 SGHRS and CDR2 YFSETQ. V was clipped by 3 bases and J by 0 bases, with 7 bases between them. This CDR3 region has 14 residues. In DNA, the CDR3 is TGCGCCAGCAGCTCCGGAGATAGCAATCAGCCCCAGCATTTT. This translates into CASSSGDSNQPQHF.

V gene TRBV7-9 combines with J gene TRBJ2-6; TRBD1 might be the D (6 bases). Germline V gene data show CDR1 as SEHNR and CDR2 as FQNEAQ (reference sequence). Deletions cut 3 bases from V and 3 bases from J, with 15 bases between. The CDR3 covers 17 residues. CDR3 sequence: CASSFARGSFGANVLTF. CDR3 coding DNA: TGTGCCAGCAGCTTCGCGAGGGGGAGTTTTGGGGCCAACGTCCTGACTTTC.

Details on this clone: One end of the junction varies from germline; a read error may be responsible. This chain connects TRBV5-4 to TRBJ1-1, with D unclear. Germline-derived CDR1 and CDR2 are SGHNT and YYREEE (reference sequence). The CDR3 runs to 14 residues. The chain's CDR3 is CASSTGLGNPEAFF. The CDR3 DNA follows: TGTGCCAGCAGCACCGGACTGGGGAACCCTGAAGCTTTCTTT.

This clone was counted only a few times. The rearrangement links TRBV9 to TRBJ1-1; no reliable D call. The CDR3 covers 14 residues. Per the germline V gene, CDR1 is SGDLS and CDR2 is YYNGEE. V was shortened by 3 bases and J by 0 bases, with 9 bases between the two germline ends. The CDR3 bases are TGTGCCAGCAGCGCTAACCTGGTGAACACTGAAGCTTTCTTT. This sequence encodes CASSANLVNTEAFF.

The V and J genes are TRBV29-1 and TRBJ2-3; 10 bases agree with TRBD2. This CDR3 comprises 16 residues. The V gene end was trimmed by 4 bases and the J gene end by 4 bases; junction bases not matched to a gene: 11. Germline values: CDR1 SQVTM, CDR2 ANQGSEA. The CDR3 reads CSVGRLASGSSDTQYF. CDR3 bases: TGCAGCGTTGGGAGGTTGGCTAGCGGGAGTTCAGATACGCAGTATTTT.